This entry lists 3 T cell receptor beta chains sequenced from one sample in a study of cytomegalovirus exposure and HLA in healthy donors. Clones were read by immunoSEQ multiplex PCR, and TCRdb kept only the in-frame ones, dropping some. The sample lists more than 300,000 clones, about nine tenths seen once, with roughly 0.8% in the top ten. The sequencing input was PBMCs. The receptors derive from a woman in her late teens or twenties in good health and CMV-seronegative.

The V gene is TRBV2, the J gene TRBJ2-5, with 9 nucleotides matching TRBD1. Germline CDR1 reads SNHLY; CDR2 reads FYNNEI. Trimming cost V 10 bases and J 7 bases; bases outside gene matches: 7. The length of the CDR3 is 12 residues. The CDR3 DNA reads TGTGCCACCCGGGACAGGGCGGCGACCCAGTACTTC. Its protein is CATRDRAATQYF.

This chain uses TRBV5-6 with TRBJ2-3, with 14 nucleotides matching TRBD2. Trimming took 5 bases from V and 10 from J; bases not matched to a gene: 12. The CDR3 extends over 16 amino acids. Germline CDR1 SGHDT, CDR2 YYEEEE. CDR3 sequence (DNA): TGTGCCAGCAGGCCCGTAGGGACTAGCGGGAGTTGGGCGCAGTATTTT. Translating it yields CASRPVGTSGSWAQYF.

The chain uses TRBV5-4 and TRBJ1-2, with D perhaps TRBD1 (5 bases). The CDR3 runs to 14 residues. The germline V gene has CDR1 SGHNT and CDR2 YYREEE (reference sequence). Between the trimmed V and J ends, which lost 2 bases and 6 bases, there was a span of 14 bases. CDR3 region: CASSFASGMDGYTF. The CDR3 region has the DNA TGTGCCAGCAGCTTCGCATCAGGGATGGATGGCTACACCTTC.